This TCR beta chain stems from a study of beta chain features in type 1 diabetes. Study-level information: All samples together contributed 100 million to 120 million sorted cells for examination.

Every donor had blood drawn once into heparin, 90 to 150 mL on average. Comment on this clone: Antigen specificity is unknown.

Findings of the study overall: TCRB CDR3 length was moderately but significantly reduced in all four CD4+ subsets of Type 1 diabetes patients. A cDNA-based sequencing approach could over-represent cells with high TCR expression.

This CDR3 has 14 amino acids. The J segment lost 3 bases and the V segment lost 1 base, leaving 0 bases of the junction unmatched. Germline loops: CDR1 KGHSH, CDR2 LQKENI. Sequenced material consisted of expressed TCRB transcripts (all of the isolated RNA was reverse transcribed). Method: immunoSEQ multiplex PCR; TCRdb's copy keeps in-frame clones and lacks some. The sample carries about 660,000 clones, over 13% recorded once. Input material: naive CD4+ T cells from blood. V usage is TRBV18 and J usage is TRBJ1-2, with 9 bases fitting TRBD1. The clonotype was recovered from a man between 18 and 29 years old with type 1 diabetes. The CDR3 sequence: CASSPRQGDYGYTF. The DNA of the CDR3 is TGTGCCAGCTCACCACGACAGGGGGACTATGGCTACACCTTC. The full variable domain, with the rest looked up from reference TRBV18 and TRBJ1-2, is NAGVMQNPRHLVRRRGQEARLRCSPMKGHSHVYWYRQLPEEGLKFMVYLQKENIIDESGMPKERFSAEFPKEGPSILRIQQVVRGDSAAYFCASSPRQGDYGYTFGSGTRLTVV.